Reported below is one TCR beta chain. TCRdb keeps only in-frame clones here, not all; method: immunoSEQ multiplex PCR. The sample lists 560,000 or so clones, 90% to 97% occurring once. The source of the sample is a study of shared clonotypes between healthy human individuals. Whole-study context: Every donor yielded three CD4 naive, three CD4 memory, two CD8 naive and one CD8 memory plate.

V lost 0 bases and J lost 8, with 10 bases in between. CDR1 SGHVS and CDR2 FQNEAQ come from the germline V gene. This CDR3 is built from 13 residues. CD8 cells classed as naive were CD45RO-negative and positively selected for CCR7, excluding terminally differentiated effector memory CD45RA+ cells. The chain is built from TRBV7-8 and TRBJ1-1; the D is unclear. Input material: naive CD8+ T cells sorted from blood. The clonotype originates from a woman in her twenties or thirties in good health. In DNA form, the CDR3 reads TGTGCCAGCAGCTTAGCGGACGGGGAGGAAGCTTTCTTT. It translates to CASSLADGEEAFF.